This TCR beta chain stems from a study of blood T cell repertoires in COVID-19. Trimming stripped 4 bases from V and 1 base from J, with 13 bases between. Germline V gene sequence: CDR1 SGHRS, CDR2 YFSETQ. CDR3 length equals 15 residues. Sequencing used immunoSEQ multiplex PCR; TCRdb keeps in-frame clones, though not all of them. The data hold 200,000 to 250,000 clones, with over 75% observed a single time. The source material was PBMCs or T cells enriched from blood (not recorded which). The chain joins TRBV5-1 to TRBJ2-3; D may be TRBD2 (6 bases). This TCR derives from a man aged 40-55 years who had recovered from COVID-19. CDR3 in DNA: TGCGCCAGCAGCGTACTTAGCGGACGCACAGATACGCAGTATTTT. Encoded protein: CASSVLSGRTDTQYF.